This T cell receptor (beta chain) is drawn from a study of T cells after yellow fever vaccination. Study-wide results and limits: Post-booster repertoires contained most primary-vaccination clones again (almost 97% CD4, roughly 90% CD8).

CDR1 MNHEY and CDR2 SVGAGI come from the germline V gene. CDR3 length equals 12 residues. With 7 bases removed from V and 4 bases from J, the gap between germline ends came to 9 bases. This clonotype has more than one count but fewer than ten. Its antigen remains unidentified. TCRdb reanalysed the 5' RACE reads using MiXCR and keeps one entry per CDR3 protein. The data show about 550,000 distinct CDR3 sequences, with 15% to 20% seen just once and roughly an eighth held by the top ten. The sample here was PBMCs, taken 15 days after the yellow fever booster vaccination. The source is a man under 40 who received the YFV17D yellow fever vaccine. The chain carries TRBV6-5 and TRBJ2-3; D not certain. The CDR3 here is CASMQSPDTQYF. The CDR3 nucleotides are TGTGCCAGCATGCAGAGTCCAGATACGCAGTATTTT.